Following are 21 T cell receptor beta chains from one sample sequenced in a study of long-term antiretroviral therapy in people with HIV. Survey level was the resolution at which the v3.0 immunoSEQ assay ran. Repertoires were generated with immunoSEQ multiplex PCR, while TCRdb's copy carries only in-frame clones and drops some. In the table there are 15,000 to 20,000 clones, under 90% of which are singletons. The sample was unsorted PBMCs, taken 0.1 years after starting antiretroviral therapy. These receptor sequences come from a man between 18 and 29 years old with HIV.

This rearrangement joins TRBV6-6 to TRBJ2-7; 7 bases map to TRBD1. J lost 0 bases, V lost 4 bases, and 3 bases had no gene match. The CDR3 has 14 residues. Germline CDR1 reads MNHNY; CDR2 reads SVGAGI (reference sequence). As DNA, the CDR3 is TGTGCCAGCAGTTTGGGACAGCCCTCCTACGAGCAGTACTTC. Residues: CASSLGQPSYEQYF.

The genes are TRBV14 and TRBJ2-7; D gene uncertain. Trimming removed 1 base from V and 6 bases from J, with 10 bases in between. Germline V gene sequence: CDR1 SGHDN, CDR2 FVKESK. This CDR3 region has 13 residues. CDR3 region: CASSQARLGEQYF. The CDR3 DNA sequence: TGTGCCAGCAGCCAAGCCAGGTTAGGCGAGCAGTACTTC.

This sequence joins TRBV5-5 and TRBJ1-1; no reliable D call. The germline CDR1 and CDR2 sequences are SGHKS and YYEKEE (reference sequence). V lost 3 bases and J 7 bases, leaving 13 bases between the germline ends. This CDR3 comprises 13 residues. The CDR3 region is CASSSPLEIEAFF. CDR3 DNA: TGTGCCAGCAGCTCACCATTGGAAATTGAAGCTTTCTTT.

The rearrangement links TRBV14 to TRBJ2-5, with a tentative D call TRBD1 (6 bases). Trimming removed 9 bases at V and 8 bases at J, with 34 bases between. The CDR3 covers 18 residues. Per the germline V gene, CDR1 is SGHDN and CDR2 is FVKESK. The CDR3 nucleotides are TGTGCCAGGACGTCCGCTGGACAATCGACAGGACCCAAGAGAACCCAGTACTTC. This gives the protein CARTSAGQSTGPKRTQYF.

The genes are TRBV13 and TRBJ2-7, with D uncertain. V was trimmed by 6 bases and J by 3 bases, leaving 12 bases between them. CDR3 length: 13 residues. Per germline, CDR1 PRHDT and CDR2 FYEKMQ (reference sequence). CDR3 loop: CASRRLKDYEQYF. The CDR3 DNA follows: TGTGCCAGCAGACGGCTTAAAGACTACGAGCAGTACTTC. Supplemented by reference TRBV13 and TRBJ2-7, the full variable domain reads AAGVIQSPRHLIKEKRETATLKCYPIPRHDTVYWYQQGPGQDPQFLISFYEKMQSDKGSIPDRFSAQQFSDYHSELNMSSLELGDSALYFCASRRLKDYEQYFGPGTRLTVT.

The V call is TRBV7-9, the J call TRBJ2-7; no firm D call. The germline V and J ends were trimmed by 3 bases and 3 bases, with 12 bases remaining between them. Germline CDR1 reads SEHNR; CDR2 reads FQNEAQ (reference sequence). CDR3 size: 14 residues. The CDR3 DNA reads as TGTGCCAGCAGCTTGACACGAATCGGCTACGAGCAGTACTTC. Its translation is CASSLTRIGYEQYF.

The CDR3 reads CASSQARGGTEAFF. The CDR3 coding sequence is TGTGCCAGCAGCCAAGCCCGAGGGGGCACTGAAGCTTTCTTT. This rearrangement joins TRBV4-2 to TRBJ1-1; a possible D gene is TRBD1 (6 bases). The V gene lost 1 base and the J gene lost 4 bases, with 10 bases spanning the gap. CDR3 length: 14 residues. Looked up from germline, CDR1 is LGHNA and CDR2 is YNFKEQ.

This chain joins TRBV7-2 and TRBJ2-1; D possibly corresponds to TRBD1 (6 bases). V was cut by 4 bases and J by 0 bases, with 10 bases left in between. The germline CDR1 and CDR2 sequences are SGHTA and FQGNSA. This CDR3 contains 15 residues. The CDR3 region is CASSSTGSSYNEQFF. The CDR3 DNA reads TGTGCCAGCAGCTCTACAGGGAGCTCCTACAATGAGCAGTTCTTC.

J is TRBJ1-3 and V is TRBV4-1; a weak D match, TRBD1 (6 bases). From germline, CDR1 is MGHRA and CDR2 YSYEKL. V dropped 1 base and J dropped 0 bases, with 19 bases sitting between them. The CDR3 runs 19 residues. CDR3 in amino acids: CASSQVRGVRILSGNTIYF. CDR3 nucleotide sequence: TGCGCCAGCAGCCAAGTGAGGGGGGTCAGGATCCTCTCTGGAAACACCATATATTTT.

This clone came up once. The rearrangement uses TRBV9 and TRBJ2-2; D gene unclear. The germline V and J ends were trimmed by 0 bases and 7 bases, with 1 base remaining between them. This CDR3 contains 11 residues. From germline, CDR1 is SGDLS and CDR2 YYNGEE. The CDR3 nucleotides are TGTGCCAGCAGCGTAGACGGGGAGCTGTTTTTT. It codes for CASSVDGELFF.

The rearrangement uses TRBV2 and TRBJ1-2; the D is unclear. CDR1 and CDR2 (germline): SNHLY, FYNNEI. V was cut by 4 bases and J by 5 bases, with 14 bases left in between. The CDR3 sequence is 14 residues long. The CDR3, as DNA: TGTGCCAGCAGTGCCTCGGAAGGGTTGTATGGCTACACCTTC. As protein: CASSASEGLYGYTF. Filled out from reference TRBV2 and TRBJ1-2, the complete variable domain reads EPEVTQTPSHQVTQMGQEVILRCVPISNHLYFYWYRQILGQKVEFLVSFYNNEISEKSEIFDDQFSVERPDGSNFTLKIRSTKLEDSAMYFCASSASEGLYGYTFGSGTRLTVV.

The rearrangement links TRBV7-9 to TRBJ2-1, with 14 bases identical to TRBD2. The CDR3 is 18 residues long. V shed 0 bases, J shed 4 bases, and the junction held 5 bases outside the gene matches. Germline CDR1 SEHNR, CDR2 FQNEAQ (reference sequence). In nucleotides, the CDR3 is TGTGCCAGCAGCTTAGCGCGTGGGACTAGCGGGAGTTACAATGAGCAGTTCTTC. This gives the protein CASSLARGTSGSYNEQFF.

This clone was counted once. The rearrangement uses TRBV20-1 and TRBJ2-2; TRBD2 matches at 8 bases. The CDR3 extends over 11 amino acids. Germline CDR1 DFQATT, CDR2 SNEGSKA (reference sequence). Unmatched junction bases numbered 1, after V lost 5 bases and J lost 8 bases. CDR3 sequence reads: CSAVAGGELFF. The CDR3 nucleotides read TGCAGTGCTGTAGCGGGAGGGGAGCTGTTTTTT.

The rearrangement uses TRBV2 and TRBJ2-5, with TRBD2 matching 11 bases. The CDR3 consists of 16 residues. With V trimmed by 3 bases and J by 1 base, 4 bases remained unmatched. Per germline, CDR1 SNHLY and CDR2 FYNNEI. CDR3 amino acids: CASSDLAGGIQETQYF. The CDR3 DNA sequence: TGTGCCAGCAGTGATCTAGCGGGGGGAATCCAAGAGACCCAGTACTTC.

The chain joins TRBV27 to TRBJ1-2; D remains unclear. CDR1 and CDR2 from the germline V gene are MNHEY and SMNVEV (reference sequence). CDR3 length: 13 amino acids. V was pared by 6 bases and J by 3 bases, with 11 bases between. The CDR3 sequence: CASSGMTYYGYTF. As DNA, the CDR3 is TGTGCCAGCAGCGGGATGACTTACTATGGCTACACCTTC.

V gene TRBV5-1 combines with J gene TRBJ2-3; no definite D call. Trimming stripped 2 bases from V and 1 base from J, with 8 bases between. Germline CDR1 SGHRS, CDR2 YFSETQ. CDR3 size: 14 residues. CDR3 nucleotides: TGCGCCAGCAGCTTCACCAGCCGCACAGATACGCAGTATTTT. Translating it yields CASSFTSRTDTQYF.

The CDR3 reads CASSPRVGTEGYTF. The CDR3 region has the DNA TGTGCCAGCAGCCCCCGAGTTGGGACGGAGGGCTACACCTTC. This chain uses TRBV11-2 with TRBJ1-2; tentative D call: TRBD1 (5 bases). Germline CDR1 is SGHAT and CDR2 is FQNNGV. This CDR3 region has 14 residues. V shed 5 bases and J shed 8 bases, with 18 bases lying between them.

The chain carries TRBV6-5 and TRBJ2-3; D is possibly TRBD2 (6 bases). V lost 8 bases to trimming and J lost 5 bases, with 11 bases between them. This CDR3 contains 12 residues. Germline assignment: CDR1 MNHEY and CDR2 SVGAGI. The CDR3 loop is CASGDSRDTQYF. For the CDR3, the DNA is TGTGCCAGCGGGGACTCCCGAGATACGCAGTATTTT.

V and J are TRBV2 and TRBJ2-7, with 10 bases matching TRBD1. J lost 2 bases, V lost 6 bases, and 7 bases had no gene match. CDR3 size: 15 residues. CDR1 is SNHLY, CDR2 FYNNEI, per germline. CDR3 coding DNA: TGTGCCAGCAGGGACAGGGGGACAGGTCCCTACGAGCAGTACTTC. Its translation: CASRDRGTGPYEQYF.

This clone came up once. The rearrangement joins TRBV18 to TRBJ1-5; perhaps TRBD1 as D (6 bases). This CDR3 region has 14 residues. The V end was cut by 3 bases, the J end by 7 bases, with 13 bases between. Germline CDR1 and CDR2: KGHSH and LQKENI. CDR3 sequence (DNA): TGTGCCAGCTCACCCTCAGGGGAGGTGCAGCCCCAGCATTTT. It yields the protein CASSPSGEVQPQHF.

The V gene is TRBV14, the J gene TRBJ2-1, with 13 bases lining up with TRBD2. After removal of 0 bases from V and 1 base from J, the junction contained 9 bases not matched to a gene. The CDR3 has 20 residues. Germline V lookup: CDR1 SGHDN, CDR2 FVKESK. The CDR3 loop reads CASSQEGLAGYFGSYNEQFF. The CDR3 DNA follows: TGTGCCAGCAGCCAAGAGGGACTAGCGGGGTATTTCGGGTCCTACAATGAGCAGTTCTTC.